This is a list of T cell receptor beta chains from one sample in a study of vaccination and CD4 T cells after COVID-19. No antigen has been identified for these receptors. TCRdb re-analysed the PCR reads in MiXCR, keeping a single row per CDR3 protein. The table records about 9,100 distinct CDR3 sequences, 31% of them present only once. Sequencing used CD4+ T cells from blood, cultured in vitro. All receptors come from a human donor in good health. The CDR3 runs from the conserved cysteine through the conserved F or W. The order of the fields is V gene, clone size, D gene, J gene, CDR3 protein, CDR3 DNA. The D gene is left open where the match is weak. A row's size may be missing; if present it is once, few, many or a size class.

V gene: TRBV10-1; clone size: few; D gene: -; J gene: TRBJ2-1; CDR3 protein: CASSMGRNEQFF; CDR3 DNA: TGCGCCAGCAGCATGGGGAGGAATGAGCAGTTCTTC
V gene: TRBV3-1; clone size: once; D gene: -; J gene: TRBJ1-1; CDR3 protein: CASSQDLNTEAFF; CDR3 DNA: TGTGCCAGCAGCCAAGATTTGAACACTGAAGCTTTCTTT
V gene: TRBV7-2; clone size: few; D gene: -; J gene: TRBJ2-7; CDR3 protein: CASSLSGSSQVFYEQYF; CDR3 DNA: TGTGCCAGCAGCTTATCCGGATCATCCCAAGTATTCTACGAGCAGTACTTC
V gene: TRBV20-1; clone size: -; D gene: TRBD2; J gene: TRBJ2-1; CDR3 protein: CSARESSGGAGEQFF; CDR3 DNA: TGCAGTGCTAGAGAAAGCAGCGGGGGGGCGGGTGAGCAGTTCTTC
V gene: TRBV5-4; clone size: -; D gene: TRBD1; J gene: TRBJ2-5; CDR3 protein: CASSSTGGQETQYF; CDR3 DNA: TGTGCCAGCAGCAGCACAGGGGGCCAAGAGACCCAGTACTTC
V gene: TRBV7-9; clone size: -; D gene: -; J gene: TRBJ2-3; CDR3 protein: CASSFRRNTQYF; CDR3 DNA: TGTGCCAGCAGCTTCCGTAGGAATACGCAGTATTTT
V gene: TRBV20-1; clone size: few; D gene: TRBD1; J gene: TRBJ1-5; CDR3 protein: CSAPRSRGTGIRNQPQHF; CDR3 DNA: TGCAGTGCTCCCCGGTCCCGCGGGACAGGGATTCGAAATCAGCCCCAGCATTTT
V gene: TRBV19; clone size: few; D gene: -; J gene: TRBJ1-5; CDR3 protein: CASSLYRDGNQPQHF; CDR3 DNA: TGTGCCAGTAGTCTTTACCGGGACGGCAATCAGCCCCAGCATTTT
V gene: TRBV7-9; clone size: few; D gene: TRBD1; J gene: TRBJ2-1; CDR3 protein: CASSTWTGVDEQFF; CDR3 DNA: TGTGCCAGCAGCACGTGGACAGGGGTGGATGAGCAGTTCTTC
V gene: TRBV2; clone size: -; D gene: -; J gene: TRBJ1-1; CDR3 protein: CASSEAVSGNTETFF; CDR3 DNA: TGTGCCAGCAGTGAAGCGGTCTCAGGGAACACTGAAACTTTCTTT
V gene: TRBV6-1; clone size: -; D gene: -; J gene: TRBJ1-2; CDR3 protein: CATSPPIGGIGGYTF; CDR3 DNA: TGTGCCACTTCCCCCCCTATTGGTGGCATCGGGGGCTACACCTTC
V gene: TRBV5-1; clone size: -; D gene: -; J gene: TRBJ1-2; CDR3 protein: CASSLQGRHGYTF; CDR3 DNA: TGCGCCAGCAGCCTTCAGGGAAGGCATGGCTACACCTTC
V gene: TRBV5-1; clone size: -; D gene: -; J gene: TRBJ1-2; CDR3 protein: CASRPGDYGYTF; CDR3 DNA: TGCGCCAGCAGACCGGGCGACTATGGCTACACCTTC
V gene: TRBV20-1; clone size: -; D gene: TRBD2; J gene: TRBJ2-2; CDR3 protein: CSATKGEGATGELFF; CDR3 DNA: TGCAGTGCAACCAAAGGGGAGGGCGCCACCGGGGAGCTGTTTTTT
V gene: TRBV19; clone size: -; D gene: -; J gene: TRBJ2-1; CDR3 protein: CASKGPGLYNEQFF; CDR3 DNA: TGTGCCAGTAAGGGACCAGGACTCTACAATGAGCAGTTCTTC
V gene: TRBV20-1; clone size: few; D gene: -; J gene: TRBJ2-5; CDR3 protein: CSATPGWETQYF; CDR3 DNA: TGCAGTGCTACCCCAGGGTGGGAGACCCAGTACTTC
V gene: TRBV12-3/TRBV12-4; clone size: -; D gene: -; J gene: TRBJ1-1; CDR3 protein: CASSLIGSVGTEAFF; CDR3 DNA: TGTGCCAGCAGTTTAATCGGGTCAGTAGGAACTGAAGCTTTCTTT
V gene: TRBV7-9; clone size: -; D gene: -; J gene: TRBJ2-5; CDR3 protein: CASSFLAYRGRTTGETQYF; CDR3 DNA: TGTGCCAGCAGCTTTCTTGCTTACAGGGGACGGACTACGGGGGAGACCCAGTACTTC
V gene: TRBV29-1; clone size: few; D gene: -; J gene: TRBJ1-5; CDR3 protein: CSAAGGPGEVSNQPQHF; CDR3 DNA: TGCAGCGCCGCCGGGGGACCTGGGGAGGTTAGCAATCAGCCCCAGCATTTT
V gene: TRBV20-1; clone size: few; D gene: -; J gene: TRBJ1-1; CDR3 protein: CSARAHPTEAFF; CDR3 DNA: TGCAGTGCTAGAGCACACCCCACTGAAGCTTTCTTT
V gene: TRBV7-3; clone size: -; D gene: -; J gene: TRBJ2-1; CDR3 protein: CASSLDQGGYNEQFF; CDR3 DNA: TGTGCCAGCAGCTTAGACCAGGGGGGGTACAATGAGCAGTTCTTC
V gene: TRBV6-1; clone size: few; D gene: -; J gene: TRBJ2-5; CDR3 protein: CASRSSFGKETQYF; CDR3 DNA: TGTGCCAGCAGATCTAGCTTCGGAAAAGAGACCCAGTACTTC
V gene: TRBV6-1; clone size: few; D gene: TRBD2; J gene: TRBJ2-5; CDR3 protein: CASRSSGGAGETQYF; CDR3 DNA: TGTGCCAGCAGATCTAGCGGGGGGGCCGGTGAGACCCAGTACTTC
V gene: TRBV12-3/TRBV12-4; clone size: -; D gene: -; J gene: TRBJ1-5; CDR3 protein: CASSLSTGKQPQHF; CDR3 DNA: TGTGCCAGCAGTTTATCCACTGGGAAACAGCCCCAGCATTTT
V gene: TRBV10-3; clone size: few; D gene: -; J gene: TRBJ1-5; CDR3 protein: CAISESTAGNQPQHF; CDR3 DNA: TGTGCCATCAGTGAGTCGACAGCTGGAAATCAGCCCCAGCATTTT
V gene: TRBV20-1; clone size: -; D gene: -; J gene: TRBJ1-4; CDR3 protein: CSARQLTTNEKLFF; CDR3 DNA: TGCAGTGCAAGACAGCTTACAACTAATGAAAAACTGTTTTTT
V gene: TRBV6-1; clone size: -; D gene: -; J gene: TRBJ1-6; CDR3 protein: CASSSGNCNSPLHF; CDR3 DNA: TGTGCCAGCAGCTCAGGAAATTGTAATTCACCCCTCCACTTT
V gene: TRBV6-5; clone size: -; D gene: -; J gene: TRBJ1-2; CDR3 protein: CASSYSIDGNGYTF; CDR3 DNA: TGTGCCAGCAGTTACTCAATCGACGGGAATGGCTACACCTTC
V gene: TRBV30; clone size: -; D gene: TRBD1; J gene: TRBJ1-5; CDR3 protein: CAWNPGQGGQPQHF; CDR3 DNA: TGTGCCTGGAATCCCGGACAGGGCGGTCAGCCCCAGCATTTT
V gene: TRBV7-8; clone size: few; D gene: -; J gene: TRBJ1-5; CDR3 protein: CASSLVQGSNQPQHF; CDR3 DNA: TGTGCCAGCAGCTTAGTCCAGGGGAGCAATCAGCCCCAGCATTTT
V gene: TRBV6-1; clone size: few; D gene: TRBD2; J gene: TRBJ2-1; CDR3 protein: CASSGLDEQFF; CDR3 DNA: TGTGCCAGCAGCGGACTAGATGAGCAGTTCTTC
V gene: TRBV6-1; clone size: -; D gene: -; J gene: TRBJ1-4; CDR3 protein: CASSEAGAREKLFF; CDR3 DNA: TGTGCCAGCAGTGAAGCGGGGGCTCGGGAAAAACTGTTTTTT
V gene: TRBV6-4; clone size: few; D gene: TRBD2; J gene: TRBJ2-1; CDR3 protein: CASSVGTSGGANEQFF; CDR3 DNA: TGTGCCAGCAGTGTTGGGACTAGCGGGGGGGCCAATGAGCAGTTCTTC
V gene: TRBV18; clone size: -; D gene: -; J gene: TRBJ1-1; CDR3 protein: CASSAQENTEAFF; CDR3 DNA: TGTGCCAGCTCAGCACAGGAGAACACTGAAGCTTTCTTT
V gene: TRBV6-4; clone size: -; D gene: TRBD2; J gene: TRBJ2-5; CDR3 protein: CASSDSGRLGETQYF; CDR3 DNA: TGTGCCAGCAGTGACTCCGGGAGGTTGGGAGAGACCCAGTACTTC
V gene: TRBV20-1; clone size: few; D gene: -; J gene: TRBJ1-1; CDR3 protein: CSARDDRTGTEAFF; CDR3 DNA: TGCAGTGCTAGAGATGACAGGACGGGCACTGAAGCTTTCTTT
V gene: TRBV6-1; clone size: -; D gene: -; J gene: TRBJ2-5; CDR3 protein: CASSDQGGYQETQYF; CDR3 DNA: TGTGCCAGCAGTGATCAGGGGGGGTACCAAGAGACCCAGTACTTC
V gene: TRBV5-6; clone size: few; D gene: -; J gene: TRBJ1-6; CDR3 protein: CASSFGQSSYNSPLHF; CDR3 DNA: TGTGCCAGCAGCTTTGGGCAGAGCTCCTATAATTCACCCCTCCACTTT
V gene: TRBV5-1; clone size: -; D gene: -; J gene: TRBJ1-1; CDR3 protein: CASRQLGVQEDTEAFF; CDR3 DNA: TGCGCCAGCCGGCAACTCGGGGTCCAGGAGGACACTGAAGCTTTCTTT
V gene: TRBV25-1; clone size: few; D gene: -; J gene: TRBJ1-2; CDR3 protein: CASSKSGDQRGYTF; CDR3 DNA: TGTGCCAGCAGTAAGAGCGGGGATCAGAGAGGCTACACCTTC
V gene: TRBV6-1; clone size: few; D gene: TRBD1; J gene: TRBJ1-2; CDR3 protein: CASSEEGAYGYTF; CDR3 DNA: TGTGCCAGCAGTGAAGAGGGGGCCTATGGCTACACCTTC
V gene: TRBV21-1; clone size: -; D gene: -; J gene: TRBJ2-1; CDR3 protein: CASSKAGWSYNEQFF; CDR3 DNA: TGTGCCAGCAGCAAAGCTGGGTGGTCCTACAATGAGCAGTTCTTC
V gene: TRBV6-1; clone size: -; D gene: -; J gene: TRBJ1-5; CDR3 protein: CASHGVYSNQPQHF; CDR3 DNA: TGTGCCAGCCACGGGGTTTATAGCAATCAGCCCCAGCATTTT
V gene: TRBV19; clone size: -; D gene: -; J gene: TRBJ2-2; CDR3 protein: CASSKQGGGELFF; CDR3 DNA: TGTGCCAGTAGTAAACAGGGAGGCGGGGAGCTGTTTTTT
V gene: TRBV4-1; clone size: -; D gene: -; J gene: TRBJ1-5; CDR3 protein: CASSREANSNQPQHF; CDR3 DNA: TGCGCCAGCAGCCGAGAAGCTAATAGCAATCAGCCCCAGCATTTT
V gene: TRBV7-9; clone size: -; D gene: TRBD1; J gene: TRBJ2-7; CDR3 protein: CASSLSGQTYEQYF; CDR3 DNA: TGTGCCAGCAGCTTATCGGGACAGACCTACGAGCAGTACTTC
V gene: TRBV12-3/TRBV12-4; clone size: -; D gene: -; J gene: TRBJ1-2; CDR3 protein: CASRPTGNYGYTF; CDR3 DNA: TGTGCCAGCAGGCCCACAGGGAACTATGGCTACACCTTC
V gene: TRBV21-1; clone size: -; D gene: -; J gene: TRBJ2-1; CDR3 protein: CASSKNGLAGGNNEQFF; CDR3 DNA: TGTGCCAGCAGCAAAAACGGACTAGCGGGGGGAAACAATGAGCAGTTCTTC
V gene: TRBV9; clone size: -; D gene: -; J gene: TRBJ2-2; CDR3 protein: CASSVFTTGELFF; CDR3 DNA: TGTGCCAGCAGCGTATTTACCACCGGGGAGCTGTTTTTT
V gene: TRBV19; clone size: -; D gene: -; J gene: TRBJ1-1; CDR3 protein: CASSISRYTEAFF; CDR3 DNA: TGTGCCAGTAGTATAAGCAGATACACTGAAGCTTTCTTT
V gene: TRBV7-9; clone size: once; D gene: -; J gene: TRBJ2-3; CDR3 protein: CASSLEAGPIGDF; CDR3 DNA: TGTGCCAGCAGCTTAGAAGCCGGCCCTATAGGGGATTTT